These 15 T cell receptor beta chains were sequenced from one sample in a study of T cell responses to AZD1222 COVID-19 vaccine. Repertoires were generated with immunoSEQ multiplex PCR, while TCRdb's copy carries only in-frame clones and drops some. The table has approximately 88,000 clones, approximately 91% seen once. The starting material was peripheral blood, obtained 28 days after the second AZD1222 dose. Receptors originate from an adult who received the AZD1222 COVID-19 vaccine.

The chain employs TRBV6-1 and TRBJ1-1; D is perhaps TRBD1 (6 bases). The CDR3 covers 15 residues. The V end was cut by 1 base, the J end by 2 bases, with 11 bases between. Germline assignment: CDR1 MNHNS and CDR2 SASEGT. The CDR3 region is CASSEGWGANTEAFF. CDR3 sequence (DNA): TGTGCCAGCAGTGAAGGGTGGGGGGCAAACACTGAAGCTTTCTTT.

This sequence joins TRBV2 and TRBJ1-1; D is unclear. This CDR3 contains 14 residues. V shed 2 bases and J shed 0 bases, with 7 bases lying between them. From germline, CDR1 is SNHLY and CDR2 FYNNEI. In nucleotides, the CDR3 is TGTGCCAGCAGTGAAAGGTCCCTGAACACTGAAGCTTTCTTT. Protein: CASSERSLNTEAFF.

The chain recombines TRBV6-1 with TRBJ2-3; D call uncertain. Germline CDR1 is MNHNS and CDR2 is SASEGT. V was pared by 2 bases and J by 0 bases, with 15 bases between. CDR3 length equals 17 residues. CDR3 sequence reads: CASSERSGGSSTDTQYF. The CDR3 DNA is TGTGCCAGCAGTGAACGTTCGGGCGGATCTAGCACAGATACGCAGTATTTT.

The chain couples TRBV27 to TRBJ1-2; TRBD1 matches 8 bases. The trim removed 5 bases at V and 8 bases at J, leaving 13 bases unmatched. The CDR3 has 15 residues. Germline values: CDR1 MNHEY, CDR2 SMNVEV (reference sequence). The CDR3 spells CASSPVGQGGRGYTF. CDR3 nucleotide sequence: TGTGCCAGCAGTCCTGTCGGACAGGGTGGTAGAGGCTACACCTTC.

The rearrangement joins TRBV7-2 to TRBJ1-5; D is uncertain. Trimming cost V 3 bases and J 5 bases, with 8 bases left between them. Per the germline V gene, CDR1 is SGHTA and CDR2 is FQGNSA. The CDR3 spans 13 residues. The CDR3 DNA reads as TGTGCCAGCAGCTTGGGCCTCCATCAGCCCCAGCATTTT. Translating gives CASSLGLHQPQHF.

V is TRBV6-6 and J is TRBJ1-2, with TRBD1 as a possible D gene (5 bases). Germline V lookup: CDR1 MNHNY, CDR2 SVGAGI (reference sequence). The V end was cut by 8 bases, the J end by 13 bases, with 23 bases between. The CDR3 contains 13 residues. The CDR3 sequence: CASWGGYGGCCTF. Here the CDR3 DNA reads TGTGCCAGCTGGGGGGGATATGGTGGTTGTTGCACCTTC.

The V call is TRBV19, the J call TRBJ2-1; the D gene could be TRBD1 or TRBD2 (5 bases each). In germline, CDR1 is LNHDA, CDR2 SQIVND (reference sequence). This CDR3 has 15 amino acids. V lost 7 bases, J lost 2 bases, and 15 bases lay in between. The CDR3 DNA follows: TGTGCCAGTACCGCCCTGGGGGAACCCTACAATGAGCAGTTCTTC. Translation: CASTALGEPYNEQFF. Drawing the rest from reference TRBV19 and TRBJ2-1, the complete variable domain is DGGITQSPKYLFRKEGQNVTLSCEQNLNHDAMYWYRQDPGQGLRLIYYSQIVNDFQKGDIAEGYSVSREKKESFPLTVTSAQKNPTAFYLCASTALGEPYNEQFFGPGTRLTVL.

The chain carries TRBV6-4 and TRBJ2-2; possible D gene TRBD2, 6 bases. This CDR3 is built from 17 residues. Germline values: CDR1 MRHNA, CDR2 SNTAGT. Deletions cut 8 bases from V and 4 bases from J, with 23 bases between. For the CDR3, the DNA is TGTGCCAGCCCGGGACTTTCAGGACACCGGGTCACCGGGGAGCTGTTTTTT. As protein: CASPGLSGHRVTGELFF.

The V call is TRBV9, the J call TRBJ2-2; a weak D match, TRBD2 (5 bases). The length of the CDR3 is 17 residues. Trimming removed 4 bases from V and 3 bases from J, with 19 bases in between. The germline V gene encodes CDR1 SGDLS and CDR2 YYNGEE. The CDR3 nucleotides read TGTGCCAGCAGCCCGACAACTTCCCTAGCTTACACCGGGGAGCTGTTTTTT. Protein: CASSPTTSLAYTGELFF.

The chain combines TRBV6-7 with TRBJ1-5; D not certain. TRBV6-7 is recorded as an ORF, its role being uncertain. Trimming took 8 bases from V and 8 from J, leaving 13 bases between them. The CDR3 is 12 amino acids. CDR3 region: CASSGPFEPQHF. The CDR3 DNA is TGTGCCAGCTCGGGCCCCTTCGAGCCCCAGCATTTT.

The genes are TRBV6-5 and TRBJ2-7, with D tentatively TRBD2 (6 bases). CDR1 and CDR2 (germline): MNHEY, SVGAGI. Trimming removed 5 bases at V and 2 bases at J, with 10 bases between. This CDR3 comprises 13 residues. The CDR3 is CASSPGTPYEQYF. CDR3 DNA sequence: TGTGCCAGCAGTCCCGGGACTCCCTACGAGCAGTACTTC.

Worth noting for this clone: Additional DNA sequences in this sample encode the identical CDR3. V is TRBV6-5 and J is TRBJ2-7, with 10 nucleotides matching TRBD1. V lost 6 bases to trimming and J lost 2 bases; unmatched junction nucleotides: 4. The CDR3 contains 14 residues. Germline CDR1 reads MNHEY; CDR2 reads SVGAGI. CDR3 coding DNA: TGTGCCAGCAGGGGACAGGGGTCTACCTACGAGCAGTACTTC. Its protein is CASRGQGSTYEQYF.

The chain carries TRBV7-2 and TRBJ1-1; 8 positions match TRBD1. From germline, CDR1 is SGHTA and CDR2 FQGNSA. V gave up 4 bases and J gave up 14 bases; unmatched junction bases: 12. The CDR3 covers 13 residues. CDR3 bases: TGTGCCAGCAGCTCAGAGGATCGGACAGGGATCTTCTTT. Its protein product is CASSSEDRTGIFF.

This rearrangement joins TRBV9 to TRBJ1-3; D perhaps matches TRBD1 (5 bases). V lost 0 bases and J 0 bases, leaving 19 bases between the germline ends. The CDR3 is made up of 19 amino acids. Germline V gene data show CDR1 as SGDLS and CDR2 as YYNGEE. CDR3 sequence (DNA): TGTGCCAGCAGCGTAGGATCATTGGGCCGGGGCAGCTCTGGAAACACCATATATTTT. It codes for CASSVGSLGRGSSGNTIYF.

The J gene is TRBJ1-1, the V gene TRBV5-1; D is unresolved. This CDR3 contains 14 residues. Germline V gives CDR1 SGHRS, CDR2 YFSETQ. Trimming removed 1 base from V and 1 base from J, with 8 bases in between. The CDR3 loop reads CASSLRPANTEAFF. As DNA, the CDR3 is TGCGCCAGCAGCTTGAGGCCAGCGAACACTGAAGCTTTCTTT.